This T cell receptor (beta chain) stems from a study of OX40 agonist ivuxolimab in advanced cancers. Study-wide points: Patients with a partial response at 0.1-3.0 mg/kg had among the lowest clonal expansion. Normalized T-cell clonal expansion was also low in some nonresponders. CD4+ T cells averaged fewer expanded clones than CD8+ T cells.

CDR3 size: 15 residues. Germline assignment: CDR1 MNHNS and CDR2 SASEGT. V gave up 1 base and J gave up 7 bases, with 11 bases separating them. The data were produced by immunoSEQ multiplex PCR, yet TCRdb's version contains in-frame clones alone and is incomplete. The table records tens of thousands of clones, 80% to 90% of them present only once. As concerns this clone: Its antigen remains unknown.

The clonotype comes from an adult with an advanced solid tumor such as melanoma, head and neck, liver or kidney cancer. The V call is TRBV6-1, the J call TRBJ1-6; D call uncertain. The sequencing here drew on CD4+ or CD8+ T cells sorted from blood, taken in a trial of the OX40 agonist ivuxolimab. This chain's CDR3 is CASSEVWPANSPLHF. In DNA form, the CDR3 reads TGTGCCAGCAGTGAAGTTTGGCCGGCGAATTCACCCCTCCACTTT.